The T cell receptor (beta chain) described here comes from a study of early T cells in non-severe SARS-CoV-2 infection. MiXCR was run by TCRdb on the 5' RACE reads, yielding one entry per CDR3 protein. The data hold over 50,000 distinct CDR3 sequences, with 7.5% to 10% observed a single time. The CDR3 totals 16 residues. V was clipped by 4 bases and J by 1 base, with 14 bases between them. Germline V lookup: CDR1 SGHKS, CDR2 YYEKEE (reference sequence). The table lists this clonotype with many counts. The chain links TRBV5-5 to TRBJ2-2; possibly TRBD1 for D (6 bases). Sequenced input: whole blood. The TCR comes from an adult who was a healthcare worker with PCR-confirmed SARS-CoV-2 infection or an uninfected control (not recorded which). CDR3 DNA: TGTGCCAGCAGCACTTCGACAGGAATGAACACCGGGGAGCTGTTTTTT. Protein: CASSTSTGMNTGELFF.